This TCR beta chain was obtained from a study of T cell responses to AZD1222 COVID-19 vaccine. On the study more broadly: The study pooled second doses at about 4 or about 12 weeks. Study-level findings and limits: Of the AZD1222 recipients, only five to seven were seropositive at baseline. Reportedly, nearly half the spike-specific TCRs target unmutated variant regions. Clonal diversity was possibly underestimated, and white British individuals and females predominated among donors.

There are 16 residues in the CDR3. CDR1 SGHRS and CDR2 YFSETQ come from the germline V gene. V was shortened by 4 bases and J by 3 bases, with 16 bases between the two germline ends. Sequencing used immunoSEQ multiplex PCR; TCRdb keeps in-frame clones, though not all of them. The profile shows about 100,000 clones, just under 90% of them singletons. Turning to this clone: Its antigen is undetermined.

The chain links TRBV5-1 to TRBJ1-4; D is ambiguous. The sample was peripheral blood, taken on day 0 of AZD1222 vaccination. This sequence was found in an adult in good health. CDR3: CASSTGILGSNEKLFF. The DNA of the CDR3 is TGCGCCAGCAGCACGGGAATACTCGGATCTAATGAAAAACTGTTTTTT.